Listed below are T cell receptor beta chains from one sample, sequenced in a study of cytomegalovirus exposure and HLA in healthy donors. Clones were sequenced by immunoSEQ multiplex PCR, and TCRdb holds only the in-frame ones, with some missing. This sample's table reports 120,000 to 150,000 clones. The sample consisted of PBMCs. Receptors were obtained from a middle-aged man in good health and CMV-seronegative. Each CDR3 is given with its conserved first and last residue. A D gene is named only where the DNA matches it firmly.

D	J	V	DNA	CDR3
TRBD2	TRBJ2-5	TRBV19	TGTGCCAGTACCTTGCGGGGGGATCTCCCACTATACTTC	CASTLRGDLPLYF
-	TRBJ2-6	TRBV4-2	TGTGCCAGCAGCCAATTAACACCATCTGGGGCCAACGTCCTGACTTTC	CASSQLTPSGANVLTF
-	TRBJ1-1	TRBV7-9	TGTGCCAGCAGCTTAGGGGCACAGGGTGTAGCTTTCTTT	CASSLGAQGVAFF
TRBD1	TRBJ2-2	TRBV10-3	TGTGCCATCAGTGGGGGGACAGGGCAAAACACCGGGGAGCTGTTTTTT	CAISGGTGQNTGELFF
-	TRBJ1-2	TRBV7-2	TGTGCCAGCAGAAATGGACAGTCGGGTTTCCGCCACTATGGCTACACCTTC	CASRNGQSGFRHYGYTF
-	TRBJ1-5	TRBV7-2	TGTGCCAGCAGCTCCAGGGGTGATTACAATCAGCCCCAGCATTTT	CASSSRGDYNQPQHF
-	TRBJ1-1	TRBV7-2	TGTGCCAGCAGCTTATCGGCAAAAACCCGGGAGGCTTTCTTT	CASSLSAKTREAFF
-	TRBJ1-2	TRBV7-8	TGTGCCAGCAGCTTAGTACGGGACACCTACTATGGCTACACCTTC	CASSLVRDTYYGYTF
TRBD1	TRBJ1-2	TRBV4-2	TGTGCCAGCAGCCATGCGGACAGGGAAAATGGCTACACCTTC	CASSHADRENGYTF
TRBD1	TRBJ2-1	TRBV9	TGTGCCAGCAGTCCGGGACAGGGCTACAATGAGCAGTTCTTC	CASSPGQGYNEQFF
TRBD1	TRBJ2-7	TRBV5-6	TGTGCCAGCAGCTTTCCCCCGGGGACAGGGTCCTACGAGCAGTACTTC	CASSFPPGTGSYEQYF
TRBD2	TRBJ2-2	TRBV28	TGTGCCACCGGGGGGGGTAAGAACACCGGGGAGCTGTTTTTT	CATGGGKNTGELFF
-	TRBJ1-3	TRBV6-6	TGTGCCAGCAGTTACACCGTTGGGGCCTCTGGAAACACCATATATTTT	CASSYTVGASGNTIYF
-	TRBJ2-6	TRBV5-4	TGTGCCTCTAAGGCGGGGACTGGGGCCAACGTCCTGACTTTC	CASKAGTGANVLTF
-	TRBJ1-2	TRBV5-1	TGCGCCAGCAGCTTGGATGTTTGGGTGGAGAATGGCTACACCTTC	CASSLDVWVENGYTF
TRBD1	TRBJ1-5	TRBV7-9	TGTGCCAGCAGCTCGGACAGGGGAGGGGATCAGCCCCAGCATTTT	CASSSDRGGDQPQHF
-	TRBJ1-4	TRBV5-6	TGTGCCAGCAGCTTGAGGCGGGACTACGAGGAAAAACTGTTTTTT	CASSLRRDYEEKLFF
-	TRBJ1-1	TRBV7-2	TGTGCCAGCAGCTCCCTCCGGGGGGGAAGACTCACTGAAGCTTTCTTT	CASSSLRGGRLTEAFF
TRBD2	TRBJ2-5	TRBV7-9	TGTGCCAGCAGCTTAGCGTGGACTAGCGAGGGGGAGACCCAGTACTTC	CASSLAWTSEGETQYF
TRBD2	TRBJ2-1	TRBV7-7	TGTGCCAGCAGCCCTAAGGGACTAGCGGGGGGCCTCTACAATGAGCAGTTCTTC	CASSPKGLAGGLYNEQFF
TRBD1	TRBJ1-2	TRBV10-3	TGTGCCATCAGTCCCGACAGGGGCTATGGCTACACCTTC	CAISPDRGYGYTF
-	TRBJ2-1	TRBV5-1	TGCGCCAGCAGCCGACAGAACAATGAGCAGTTCTTC	CASSRQNNEQFF
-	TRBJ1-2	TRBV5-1	TGCGCCAGCAGCTTGGCCGGTGAAGGGGGAATCTATGGCTACACCTTC	CASSLAGEGGIYGYTF
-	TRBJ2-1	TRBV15	TGTGCCACCAGCAGGGGCGGGATCAGCTCCTACAATGAGCAGTTCTTC	CATSRGGISSYNEQFF
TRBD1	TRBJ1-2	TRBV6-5	TGTGCCAGCAGGCCGTCGACAGGGCCGGTGTCTGGGTACACCTTC	CASRPSTGPVSGYTF
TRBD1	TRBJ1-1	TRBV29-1	TGCAGCGTTGGCCCGGGACAGGGGACTGAAGCTTTCTTT	CSVGPGQGTEAFF
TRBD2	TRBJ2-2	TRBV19	TGTGCCAGTACCGCCCTTCGGGGGGGAATATCGAACACCGGGGAGCTGTTTTTT	CASTALRGGISNTGELFF
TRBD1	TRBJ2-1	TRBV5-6	TGTGCCAGCAGCTACCGGGACAGGGCATCGGGTGAGCAGTTCTTC	CASSYRDRASGEQFF
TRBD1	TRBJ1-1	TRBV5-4	TGTGCCAGCAGCTTGGAGGACAGGTCGGCTTTCTTT	CASSLEDRSAFF
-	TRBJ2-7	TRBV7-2	TGTGCCAGCAGTCCACAGGGCCTCGACGAGCAGTACTTC	CASSPQGLDEQYF
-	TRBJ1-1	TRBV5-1	TGCGCCAGCAGCTTGCGCCCCGAAGCATCTGAAGCTTTCTTT	CASSLRPEASEAFF
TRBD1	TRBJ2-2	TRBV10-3	TGTGCCATCACTAGAAGGGGGCCCACGATGGGCGGGGAGCTGTTTTTT	CAITRRGPTMGGELFF
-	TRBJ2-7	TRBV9	TGTGCCAGCAGCGCGGACAGTATCGCCTACGAGCAGTACTTC	CASSADSIAYEQYF
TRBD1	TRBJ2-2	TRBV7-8	TGTGCCAGCAGTTTGGACAGGGTCCCCGGGGAGCTGTTTTTT	CASSLDRVPGELFF
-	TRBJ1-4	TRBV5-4	TGTGCCAGCAGCTTGGCCGGGGTAAGGGAAAAACTGTTTTTT	CASSLAGVREKLFF
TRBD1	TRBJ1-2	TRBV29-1	TGCAGCGTTGACCCGGACAGGGTTAACTATGGCTACACCTTC	CSVDPDRVNYGYTF
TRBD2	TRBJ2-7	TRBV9	TGTGCCAGCAGCCCCCGGGACTATCCTTACGAGCAGTACTTC	CASSPRDYPYEQYF
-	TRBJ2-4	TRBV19	TGTGCCAGTAGTATAGGTTACCTACGCGGATCCTTGGACAAAAACATTCAGTACTTC	CASSIGYLRGSLDKNIQYF
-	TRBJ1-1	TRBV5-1	TGCGCCAGCAGCTTGGAGGGGGTAAACACTGAAGCTTTCTTT	CASSLEGVNTEAFF
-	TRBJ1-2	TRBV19	TGTGCCAGTTCCCGGCAGGGCGGCGGCTACACCTTC	CASSRQGGGYTF
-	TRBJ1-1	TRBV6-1	TGTGCCAGCATAACACAGGGGAACACTGAAGCTTTCTTT	CASITQGNTEAFF
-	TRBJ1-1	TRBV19	TGTGCCAGTAGTTTAGGCAGTTTGAGGACTGAAGCTTTCTTT	CASSLGSLRTEAFF
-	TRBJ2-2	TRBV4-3	TGCGCCAGCAGCCACAGGGAGGAGGAGGCCGGGGAGCTGTTTTTT	CASSHREEEAGELFF
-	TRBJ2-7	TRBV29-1	TGCAGCGTTGAAGAAGGACTTCGCGAGCAGTACTTC	CSVEEGLREQYF
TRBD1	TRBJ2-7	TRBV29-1	TGCAGCGTTGAGGAAGGGACAGGGTCCTACGAGCAGTACTTC	CSVEEGTGSYEQYF
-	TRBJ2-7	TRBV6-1	TGTGCCAGCAGTGAAGCCACCTACGAGCAGTACTTC	CASSEATYEQYF
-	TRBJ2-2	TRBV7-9	TGTGCCAGCAGCTTAAAATGGCCCATTGACACCGGGGAGCTGTTTTTT	CASSLKWPIDTGELFF
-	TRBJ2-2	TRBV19	TGTGCCAGTAGTAGGAGTTCGGGGGGCAGCACCGGGGAGCTGTTTTTT	CASSRSSGGSTGELFF